This TCR beta chain was identified in a study of response to subunit inactivated influenza vaccine listed by TCRdb under 2018. Background on the whole study: To follow how T cells responded to a trivalent subunit inactivated influenza vaccine, the researchers relied on deep quantitative profiling of the T cell receptor repertoire. Here is what the overall study found, with its caveats: The authors proposed that each seasonal influenza vaccination may bring in only a limited number of new T cells.

V loses 3 bases, J loses 4 bases, and the germline ends lie 13 bases apart. For CDR1 and CDR2, the germline V gene lists ENHRY and SYGVKD. The CDR3 sequence holds 14 residues, the cysteine and phenylalanine included. The read is trimmed to its CDR3 DNA, 42 bases read in frame from base 1. Comments on this clonotype: Its antigen is currently not known. Within one base of it there is no much larger clone, and no base qualities were kept.

Receptors were amplified or captured by RT-PCR. Sequencing was carried out with an Illumina HiSeq 2500. The raw public reads went through TCRdb reprocessing: fastp at Q25, MiXCR clone calling, in-frame beta chains kept. Each entry is one CDR3 protein sequence, shown with its most common DNA and genes. The sample table shows around 760,000 distinct CDR3 sequences, and approximately 14% are seen once. Around 6.5% of the sample is held by the ten biggest clonotypes. The sample consisted of PBMCs from blood, taken 14 to 15 days before vaccination. The clonotype comes from a man between 45 and 60 years old who received an inactivated influenza vaccine. Donor details come from another sample of the same person, matched by shared clones. The V and J segments used are TRBV10-3 and TRBJ2-7; the best D guess is TRBD2, with 5 bases matching. The CDR3 sequence is CAISDGGSEYEQYF. DNA sequence: TGTGCCATCAGTGATGGCGGGTCAGAGTACGAGCAGTACTTC.